The 3 T cell receptor beta chains below were found in one sample sequenced in a study of cytomegalovirus exposure and HLA in healthy donors. Sequencing was performed with immunoSEQ multiplex PCR; in TCRdb, only in-frame clones are kept and a portion is missing. Among more than 150,000 clones listed, around nine tenths were seen once. Sequencing used PBMCs. The source is a man aged 18 to 35 in good health and CMV-seronegative.

The V and J genes are TRBV6-4 and TRBJ2-6, with D perhaps TRBD2 (6 bases). V dropped 8 bases and J dropped 0 bases, with 14 bases sitting between them. Germline CDR1 is MRHNA and CDR2 is SNTAGT. The CDR3 spans 16 residues. CDR3 sequence (DNA): TGTGCCAGCGGCGCTAGCGCCGACTCTGGGGCCAACGTCCTGACTTTC. This codes for CASGASADSGANVLTF.

The chain links TRBV5-1 to TRBJ2-7; a weak D match, TRBD1 (6 bases). This CDR3 has 14 residues. CDR1 and CDR2 (germline): SGHRS, YFSETQ. V shed 3 bases and J shed 2 bases, with 12 bases lying between them. In DNA, the CDR3 is TGCGCCAGCAGCTCCTCCAGGGGAACCTACGAGCAGTACTTC. The encoded protein is CASSSSRGTYEQYF.

The chain joins TRBV29-1 to TRBJ2-7; 10 bases are shared with TRBD1. There are 13 residues in the CDR3. Losses at the gene ends were 5 bases for V and 6 bases for J; bases not matched to a gene: 7. Germline V gives CDR1 SQVTM, CDR2 ANQGSEA. The chain's CDR3 is CSVWEDRGGEQYF. The CDR3 nucleotides read TGCAGCGTTTGGGAGGACAGGGGGGGCGAGCAGTACTTC.